This TCR beta chain was identified during a study of blood T cells in healthy people across ages. A note on this clonotype: Relative to the germline gene, one junction end is altered; a read error may explain this.

The second PCR ran about 6 to 11 cycles with a sample-barcoded 5' primer and J-beta primers. TCRdb passed the 5' RACE reads through MiXCR, listing each CDR3 protein once. Of some 1.5 million distinct CDR3 sequences in the sample, about 28% are singletons; the top ten hold less than 9.5%. The receptor comes from a woman between 25 and 40 years old in good health. The source material was blood.

The CDR3 DNA follows: TGCGTCAGCAGCTTGAGCGGGGGCTACAATGAGCAGTTCTTC. This gives the protein CVSSLSGGYNEQFF. V and J are TRBV5-1 and TRBJ2-1, with 8 positions matching TRBD2. This CDR3 spans 14 amino acids. The germline gives CDR1 SGHRS, CDR2 YFSETQ.